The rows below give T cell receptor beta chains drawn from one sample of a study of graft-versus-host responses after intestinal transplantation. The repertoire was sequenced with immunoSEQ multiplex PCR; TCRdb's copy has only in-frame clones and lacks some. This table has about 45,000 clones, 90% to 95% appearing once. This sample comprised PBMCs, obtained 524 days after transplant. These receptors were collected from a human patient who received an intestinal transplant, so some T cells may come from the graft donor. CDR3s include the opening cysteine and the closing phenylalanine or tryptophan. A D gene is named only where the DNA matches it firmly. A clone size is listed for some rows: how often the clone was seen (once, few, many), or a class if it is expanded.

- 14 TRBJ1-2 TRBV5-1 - TGCGCCAGCAGCTTGGACGTCGGGGACTATGGCTACACCTTC CASSLDVGDYGYTF
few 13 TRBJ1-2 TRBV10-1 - TGCGCCAGCAGTGAGAACAGGCTCTATGGCTACACCTTC CASSENRLYGYTF
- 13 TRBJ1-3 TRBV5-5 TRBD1 TGTGCCAGCAGACAGGGGGCTGGAAACACCATATATTTT CASRQGAGNTIYF
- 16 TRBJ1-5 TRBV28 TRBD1 TGTGCCAGCGGCCGGTGGCAGGGGGCAGGAAATCAGCCCCAGCATTTT CASGRWQGAGNQPQHF
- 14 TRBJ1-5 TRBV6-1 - TGTGCCAGCAGTATGAGGGGAGGCGATCAGCCCCAGCATTTT CASSMRGGDQPQHF
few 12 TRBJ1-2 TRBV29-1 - TGCAGCGTTGAAGTCAGCAGCTATGGCTACACCTTC CSVEVSSYGYTF
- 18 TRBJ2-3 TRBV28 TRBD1 TGTGCCAGCAGTTTAAGAGACAGGGGGCTTTCTAGCACAGATACGCAGTATTTT CASSLRDRGLSSTDTQYF
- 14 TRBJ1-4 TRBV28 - TGTGCCAGCAGTCCCGGACAGTCGGTGCCAAACTCGGTTTTT CASSPGQSVPNSVF
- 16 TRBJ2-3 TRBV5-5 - TGTGCCAGCAGCTCAAATAGGGGAGCGAAGACAGATACGCAGTATTTT CASSSNRGAKTDTQYF
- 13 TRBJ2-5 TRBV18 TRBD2 TGTGCCAGCTCAAGACTAGCGGGAGAGACCCAGTACTTC CASSRLAGETQYF
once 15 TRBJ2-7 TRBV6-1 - TGTGCCAGCAGTGAATTCGGCAGGGCGAGATACGAGCAGTACTTC CASSEFGRARYEQYF
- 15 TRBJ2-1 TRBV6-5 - TGTGCCAGCAGTACGGGGATGAGCTCCTACAATGAGCAGTTCTTC CASSTGMSSYNEQFF
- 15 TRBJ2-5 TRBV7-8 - TGTGCCAGCAGCGGGGGCTCGGGCCCGCGGGAGACCCAGTACTTC CASSGGSGPRETQYF
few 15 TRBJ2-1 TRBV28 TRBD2 TGTGCCAGCAGTCCCCTAGCGGGAGGGTACAATGAGCAGTTCTTC CASSPLAGGYNEQFF
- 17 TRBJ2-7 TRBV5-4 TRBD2 TGTGCCAGCAGCCCCGGCGGTAGCGGGAGAGGCTACTACGAGCAGTACTTC CASSPGGSGRGYYEQYF
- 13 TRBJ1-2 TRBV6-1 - TGTGCCAGCAGTGACCTTTACAGGGATGGCTACACCTTC CASSDLYRDGYTF
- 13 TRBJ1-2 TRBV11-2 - TGTGCCAGCAGCTTAGGATCTCGGGTCGGCTACACCTTC CASSLGSRVGYTF
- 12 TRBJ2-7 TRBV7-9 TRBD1 TGTGCCAGCAGCCCGGACAGGGACGAGCAGTACTTC CASSPDRDEQYF
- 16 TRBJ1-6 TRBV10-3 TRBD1 TGTGCCATCAGTGAGGGGGACAGGGTAAATAATTCACCCCTCCACTTT CAISEGDRVNNSPLHF
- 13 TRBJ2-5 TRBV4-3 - TGCGCCAGCAGCCAAGCACTAAAAGAGACCCAGTACTTC CASSQALKETQYF
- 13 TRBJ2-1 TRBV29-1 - TGCAGCGTTGGAACAAAATCCTACAATGAGCAGTTCTTC CSVGTKSYNEQFF
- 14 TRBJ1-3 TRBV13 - TGTGCCAGCAGCCAGGGACTCTCTGGAAACACCATATATTTT CASSQGLSGNTIYF
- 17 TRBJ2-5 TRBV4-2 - TGTGCCAGCAGCCCTCTGGGGCGTCAGGGGTTTGGCGAGACCCAGTACTTC CASSPLGRQGFGETQYF
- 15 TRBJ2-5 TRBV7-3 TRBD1 TGTGCCAGCAGCTTAGGGACAGGGGGCCGGGAGACCCAGTACTTC CASSLGTGGRETQYF
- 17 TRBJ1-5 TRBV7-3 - TGTGCCAGCAGCTTAAGGAGGCGTCAATGGTTCAATCAGCCCCAGCATTTT CASSLRRRQWFNQPQHF
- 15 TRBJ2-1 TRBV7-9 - TGTGCCAGCAGCTTATCGCAGGGTTCCTACAATGAGCAGTTCTTC CASSLSQGSYNEQFF
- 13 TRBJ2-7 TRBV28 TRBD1 TGTGCCACCGGGACAGTTTATACCTACGAGCAGTACTTC CATGTVYTYEQYF
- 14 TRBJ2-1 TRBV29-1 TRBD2 TGCAGCGTTGTTAGCGGGAGGACCTACAATGAGCAGTTCTTC CSVVSGRTYNEQFF
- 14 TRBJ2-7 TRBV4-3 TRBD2 TGCGCCAGCAGCCATGCCGGGACTAGCTACGAGCAGTACTTC CASSHAGTSYEQYF
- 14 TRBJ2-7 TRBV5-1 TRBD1 TGCGCCAGCAGCCCTCGGGACAGGGACTACGAGCAGTACTTC CASSPRDRDYEQYF
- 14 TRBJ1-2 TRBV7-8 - TGTGCCAGCAGCCCCCGGCCGGGGCGGGATGGCTACACCTTC CASSPRPGRDGYTF
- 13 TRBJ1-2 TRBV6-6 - TGTGCCAGCAGTTACTCCGGGGTACATGGCTACACCTTC CASSYSGVHGYTF
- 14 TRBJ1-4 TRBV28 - TGTGCCGCACAACAGGGTGGGTCTAATGAAAAACTGTTTTTT CAAQQGGSNEKLFF
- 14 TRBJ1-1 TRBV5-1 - TGCGCCAGCAGCTTGGGACAGATGAACACTGAAGCTTTCTTT CASSLGQMNTEAFF
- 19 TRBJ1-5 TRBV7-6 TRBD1 TGTGCCAGCAGCGTACTCGCCGGGACAGGGTCCTATAGCAATCAGCCCCAGCATTTT CASSVLAGTGSYSNQPQHF
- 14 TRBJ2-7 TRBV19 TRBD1 TGTGCCAGTAGTATGGGGACAGGGAACTACGAGCAGTACTTC CASSMGTGNYEQYF
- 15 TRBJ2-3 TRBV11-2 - TGTGCCAGCAGTGACGTAAGGGGTCGAACAGATACGCAGTATTTT CASSDVRGRTDTQYF
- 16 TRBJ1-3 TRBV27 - TGTGCCAGCAGTTTATCACGGCCCAGCTCTGGAAACACCATATATTTT CASSLSRPSSGNTIYF
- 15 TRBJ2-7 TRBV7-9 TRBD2 TGTGCCAGCAGCCTCGCCGGGACTAGTATCCACGAGCAGTACTTC CASSLAGTSIHEQYF
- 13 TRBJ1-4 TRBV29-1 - TGCAGCCTCCCGTTGGGAGCTAATGAAAAACTGTTTTTT CSLPLGANEKLFF
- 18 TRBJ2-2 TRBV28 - TGTGCCAGCAGTCCCACCCGGGGGAGCGGGACAAACACCGGGGAGCTGTTTTTT CASSPTRGSGTNTGELFF
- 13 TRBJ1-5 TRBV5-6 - TGTGCCAGCAGCTTGGAGGGTACCCAGCCCCAGCATTTT CASSLEGTQPQHF
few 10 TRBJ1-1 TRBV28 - TGTGCCAGCGGGGCAGCTGAAGCTTTCTTT CASGAAEAFF
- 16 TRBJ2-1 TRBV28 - TGTGCCAGCCGGGGGATAGGGAGCGGCTCCTACAATGAGCAGTTCTTC CASRGIGSGSYNEQFF
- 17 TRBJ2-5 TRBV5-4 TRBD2 TGTGCCAGCAGCTTGGGTAGCGGGAGGACGGGGAAAGAGACCCAGTACTTC CASSLGSGRTGKETQYF
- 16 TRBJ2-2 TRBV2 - TGTGCCAGCAGTGAAGCGCGAGGGGCGAACGCCGGGGAGCTGTTTTTT CASSEARGANAGELFF
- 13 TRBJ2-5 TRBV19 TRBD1 TGTGCCAGTAGACAGGGGCTTTGGGAGACCCAGTACTTC CASRQGLWETQYF
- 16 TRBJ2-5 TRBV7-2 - TGTGCCAGCAGCTCCCCTCAGGGTAGGCCCCAAGAGACCCAGTACTTC CASSSPQGRPQETQYF
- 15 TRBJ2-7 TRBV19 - TGTGCCAGTAGTATAGTTCTAGCGCACCCCTACGAGCAGTACTTC CASSIVLAHPYEQYF
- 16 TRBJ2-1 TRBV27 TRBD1 TGTGCCAGCAGTAGGAAGGGACAGGGGGCGCGGAATGAGCAGTTCTTC CASSRKGQGARNEQFF